This entry features one TCR beta chain sequence. Its antigen is not identified. The CDR3 covers 15 residues. V was pared by 1 base and J by 5 bases, with 7 bases of the junction left unmatched. CDR1 is SGDLS and CDR2 is YYNGEE in the germline V gene. This entry belongs to a study of long-term antiretroviral therapy in people with HIV. The study's findings and limits: Upon ART, diversity increased but remained lower than transplant donor controls. Clonal populations expanded prior to ART predominated within the repertoire at all time points. Blood sampling spanned 2004 to 2017, possibly under older ART regimens.

The libraries were made with immunoSEQ v3.0 at survey level. Profiled with immunoSEQ multiplex PCR; TCRdb holds only in-frame clones, not every one. This table has about 39,000 clones, around 85% appearing once. Each donor provided at least one pre-ART PBMC sample and at least two post-ART PBMC samples. This specimen consisted of unsorted PBMCs, obtained 1.2 years after starting antiretroviral therapy. The chain recombines TRBV9 with TRBJ2-7; 9 bases are a match to TRBD1. This receptor was taken from a woman aged 50 to 65 with HIV. The CDR3 nucleotides read TGTGCCAGCAGCGTAAAGGGGACAGGGAGGGACGAGCAGTACTTC. Its translation: CASSVKGTGRDEQYF.